The 5 T cell receptor beta chains listed next were all sequenced from one sample in a study of blood T cell repertoires in COVID-19. Profiled with immunoSEQ multiplex PCR; TCRdb holds only in-frame clones, not every one. Of 350,000 to 400,000 clones in the sample, around 91% were seen once. Sequenced material: PBMCs or T cells enriched from blood (not recorded which). The source is a man aged 18 to 30 who had recovered from COVID-19.

The J gene is TRBJ2-2, the V gene TRBV6-1; TRBD1 agrees at 7 bases. The V segment lost 3 bases and the J segment 0 bases; nucleotides outside the gene matches: 7. The CDR3 has 17 amino acids. The germline CDR1 and CDR2 sequences are MNHNS and SASEGT. CDR3 DNA: TGTGCCAGCAGTGACCCGGGGCAGGGGGCGAACACCGGGGAGCTGTTTTTT. Residues: CASSDPGQGANTGELFF.

Only a few counts were recorded for this clone. This chain links TRBV7-9 with TRBJ1-6; D gene unclear. V was shortened by 4 bases and J by 8 bases, with 15 bases between the two germline ends. The CDR3 runs 15 residues. The V gene's germline CDR1 is SEHNR and CDR2 FQNEAQ (reference sequence). CDR3 nucleotide sequence: TGTGCCAGCAGCTCTAGCGGAGCGGACTATTCACCCCTCCACTTT. It yields the protein CASSSSGADYSPLHF.

J is TRBJ2-1 and V is TRBV7-2, with 8 bases fitting TRBD2. Germline CDR1 is SGHTA and CDR2 is FQGNSA. The trim removed 6 bases at V and 8 bases at J, leaving 12 bases unmatched. The CDR3 has 15 amino acids. DNA for the CDR3: TGTGCCAGCAGTCTCAGCGGGAGTGTCCCCCATGAGCAGTTCTTC. Its translation is CASSLSGSVPHEQFF.

The chain recombines TRBV29-1 with TRBJ2-7, with 11 positions matching TRBD1. With V trimmed by 2 bases and J by 4 bases, 4 bases remained unmatched. Germline V gene data show CDR1 as SQVTM and CDR2 as ANQGSEA. The CDR3 sequence is 14 residues long. The chain's CDR3 is CSVEWGQGGYEQYF. The CDR3 DNA reads TGCAGCGTTGAATGGGGACAGGGGGGATACGAGCAGTACTTC.

The V gene is TRBV27, the J gene TRBJ1-6; 9 bases fit TRBD1. The CDR3 loop spans 18 amino acids. The V gene end was trimmed by 6 bases and the J gene end by 9 bases; junction bases not matched to a gene: 18. From germline, CDR1 is MNHEY and CDR2 SMNVEV (reference sequence). The CDR3 nucleotides read TGTGCCAGCAGATCCTTTGGGACAGGGTCTTTCCTTGGTTCACCCCTCCACTTT. Translating gives CASRSFGTGSFLGSPLHF.